Following are 26 T cell receptor beta chains from one sample sequenced in a study of human T cells and chemical hapten exposure. TCRdb recomputed calls from the RACE reads with MiXCR, one row per CDR3 protein. The sample has about 400,000 distinct CDR3 sequences, over 6% seen once; the top ten hold more than 5.5%. The sample's time point: patch test 2, 6 weeks after DPC sensitization. The treatment denotes: therapeutic diphenylcyclopropenone sensitization with weekly scalp DPC. The sample in question was whole blood, obtained in connection with sensitization to the hapten diphenylcyclopropenone (DPC). These TCRs come from a woman between 18 and 29 years old with alopecia areata. Some clones in this sample may be carry-over from other donors' samples.

This clonotype was seen more than once but under ten times. The V and J genes are TRBV7-9 and TRBJ1-5; the D is unclear. The V gene's germline CDR1 is SEHNR and CDR2 FQNEAQ (reference sequence). Deletions cut 5 bases from V and 3 bases from J, with 11 bases between. The CDR3 runs to 14 residues. DNA for the CDR3: TGTGCCAGCAGCCTAGACGGGTTCAATCAGCCCCAGCATTTT. This codes for CASSLDGFNQPQHF.

This clonotype has ten or more counts. This chain joins TRBV5-5 and TRBJ1-5; 8 nucleotides line up with TRBD1. The J segment lost 7 bases and the V segment lost 2 bases, leaving 8 bases of the junction unmatched. CDR1 and CDR2 (germline): SGHKS, YYEKEE (reference sequence). The CDR3 runs to 15 residues. The CDR3 loop reads CASSLSQGAGQPQHF. The CDR3, as DNA: TGTGCCAGCAGCTTATCGCAGGGGGCTGGACAGCCCCAGCATTTT. Supplemented by reference TRBV5-5 and TRBJ1-5, the full variable domain reads DAGVTQSPTHLIKTRGQQVTLRCSPISGHKSVSWYQQVLGQGPQFIFQYYEKEERGRGNFPDRFSARQFPNYSSELNVNALLLGDSALYLCASSLSQGAGQPQHFGDGTRLSIL.

This clonotype showed up just a few times. The chain employs TRBV7-3 and TRBJ2-5; the D gene is possibly TRBD2 (5 bases). The germline gives CDR1 SGHTA, CDR2 FQGTGA. The CDR3 extends over 13 amino acids. V dropped 4 bases and J dropped 4 bases, with 10 bases sitting between them. The CDR3: CASSSPAGETQYF. As DNA, the CDR3 is TGTGCCAGCAGCTCCCCGGCGGGAGAGACCCAGTACTTC.

V gene TRBV3-1 combines with J gene TRBJ2-3, with a possible D match to TRBD2 (6 bases). Germline lookup yields CDR1 LGHDT and CDR2 YNNKEL (reference sequence). V lost 6 bases, J lost 2 bases, and 24 bases lay in between. This CDR3 contains 18 residues. CDR3: CASRGGLTPGLPTDTQYF. CDR3 DNA sequence: TGTGCCAGCAGGGGGGGACTTACCCCGGGTCTACCCACAGATACGCAGTATTTT.

This clonotype was detected many times. The rearrangement joins TRBV4-3 to TRBJ1-1; D remains unclear. V was trimmed by 4 bases and J by 4 bases, leaving 13 bases between them. Germline CDR1 reads LGHNA; CDR2 reads YSLEER. CDR3 length: 14 residues. CDR3 in DNA: TGCGCCAGCAGCCCCGAGGGCGAGTCCACTGAAGCTTTCTTT. This sequence encodes CASSPEGESTEAFF.

This clonotype was seen ten or more times. The J gene is TRBJ1-2, the V gene TRBV29-1; no definite D call. Trimming took off 6 bases at V and 6 bases at J, with 14 bases between the two ends. The CDR3 runs 12 residues. The germline V gene encodes CDR1 SQVTM and CDR2 ANQGSEA. The CDR3 DNA sequence: TGCAGCGTAATGACGTCTACCAATGGCTACACCTTC. Encoded protein: CSVMTSTNGYTF.

This rearrangement joins TRBV12-3 or TRBV12-4 to TRBJ2-5, with 7 bases that match TRBD1. There are 14 residues in the CDR3. V shed 5 bases, J shed 2 bases, and the junction held 5 bases outside the gene matches. CDR3 coding DNA: TGTGCCAGCAGTCGACAGGGTCTGCAAGAGACCCAGTACTTC. Translation gives CASSRQGLQETQYF.

This clonotype has at least ten counts. V and J are TRBV5-8 and TRBJ2-4; weak D call: TRBD2 (5 bases). The CDR3 length is 17 residues. The germline CDR1 and CDR2 sequences are SGHTS and YDEGEE. V was pared by 4 bases and J by 2 bases, with 19 bases between. The CDR3 loop reads CASSPGSLSLPKNIQYF. CDR3 nucleotides: TGTGCCAGCAGCCCGGGGTCCTTGTCCCTTCCCAAAAACATTCAGTACTTC.

This clonotype has just a few counts. The chain links TRBV28 to TRBJ2-1; the D gene could be TRBD1 or TRBD2 (6 bases each). The CDR3 loop spans 16 amino acids. CDR1 is MDHEN, CDR2 SYDVKM, per germline. The V and J ends lost 5 bases and 11 bases respectively, with 25 bases between them. This chain's CDR3 is CASSPRTAGGIRKQFF. The CDR3 nucleotides read TGTGCCAGCAGTCCGAGGACAGCCGGCGGGATTCGTAAGCAGTTCTTC. The variable domain in full, with the rest retrieved from reference TRBV28 and TRBJ2-1, is DVKVTQSSRYLVKRTGEKVFLECVQDMDHENMFWYRQDPGLGLRLIYFSYDVKMKEKGDIPEGYSVSREKKERFSLILESASTNQTSMYLCASSPRTAGGIRKQFFGPGTRLTVL.

This clonotype was seen a few times. The chain uses TRBV20-1 and TRBJ2-3; maybe TRBD2 (5 bases). V gave up 7 bases and J gave up 2 bases, with 19 bases separating them. The CDR3 is made up of 15 amino acids. Per germline, CDR1 DFQATT and CDR2 SNEGSKA (reference sequence). CDR3: CSGVDYLYNTDTQYF. The DNA for the CDR3 is TGCAGTGGCGTTGACTACCTCTACAACACAGATACGCAGTATTTT.

In this sample, this clonotype turned up many times. The J gene is TRBJ2-7, the V gene TRBV6-2 or TRBV6-3; TRBD2 agrees at 7 bases. This CDR3 is 15 amino acids long. CDR1 and CDR2 (germline): MNHEY, SVGEGT. V lost 0 bases to trimming and J lost 2 bases; unmatched junction nucleotides: 4. The chain's CDR3 is CASSYSRGGTYEQYF. DNA for the CDR3: TGTGCCAGCAGTTACTCCCGGGGAGGGACCTACGAGCAGTACTTC.

The CDR3 DNA reads as TGTGCCAGCAGCCGAGGAGTGGATCAGCCCCAGCATTTT. The encoded protein is CASSRGVDQPQHF. This sequence joins TRBV3-1 and TRBJ1-5, with D unresolved. The CDR3 runs to 13 residues. Germline loops: CDR1 LGHDT, CDR2 YNNKEL (reference sequence). V was trimmed by 4 bases and J by 5 bases, leaving 9 bases between them.

There are a few counts of this clonotype. The rearrangement uses TRBV4-2 and TRBJ2-7, with a tentative D call TRBD2 (5 bases). CDR3 size: 16 residues. From germline, CDR1 is LGHNA and CDR2 YNFKEQ. Trimming removed 0 bases at V and 0 bases at J, with 12 bases between. DNA of the CDR3: TGTGCCAGCAGCCAAGAAGGCGTGACTAACTCCTACGAGCAGTACTTC. Translating it yields CASSQEGVTNSYEQYF.

This clonotype turned up a few times. V usage is TRBV6-5 and J usage is TRBJ2-5; D possibly uses TRBD1 or TRBD2 (5 bases each). V was clipped by 6 bases and J by 4 bases, with 21 bases between them. The germline CDR1 and CDR2 sequences are MNHEY and SVGAGI. The CDR3 spans 16 residues. DNA of the CDR3: TGTGCCAGCAGACCACACGGGGACCCCTCGGGAGAGACCCAGTACTTC. It codes for CASRPHGDPSGETQYF.

This clonotype was counted between two and nine times. The chain employs TRBV20-1 and TRBJ2-3; D not certain. Germline lookup yields CDR1 DFQATT and CDR2 SNEGSKA (reference sequence). V lost 2 bases to trimming and J lost 2 bases, with 14 bases between them. The CDR3 is made up of 15 amino acids. The DNA for the CDR3 is TGCAGTGCTAGACCACCCCTTTCCAACACAGATACGCAGTATTTT. Translation gives CSARPPLSNTDTQYF.

At least ten counts were recorded for this clonotype. J is TRBJ1-2 and V is TRBV10-3, with D uncertain. The germline V and J ends were trimmed by 1 base and 4 bases, with 10 bases remaining between them. The CDR3 has 14 residues. CDR1 ENHRY and CDR2 SYGVKD come from the germline V gene. CDR3 loop: CAISELDSSYGYTF. In nucleotides, the CDR3 is TGTGCCATCAGTGAGTTGGACTCCAGCTATGGCTACACCTTC.

This chain links TRBV5-1 with TRBJ2-5; 8 positions agree with TRBD2. J was trimmed by 0 bases and V by 6 bases; bases with no gene match: 7. The CDR3 covers 15 residues. From germline, CDR1 is SGHRS and CDR2 YFSETQ. The CDR3 is CASNPGGVNQETQYF. DNA for the CDR3: TGCGCCAGCAACCCCGGGGGGGTCAACCAAGAGACCCAGTACTTC.

This clonotype has just a few counts. V is TRBV7-2 and J is TRBJ1-6; D is uncertain. Trimming removed 3 bases from V and 2 bases from J, with 8 bases in between. The CDR3 runs 15 residues. The germline V gene encodes CDR1 SGHTA and CDR2 FQGNSA. CDR3 protein: CASSFRRTYNSPLHF. The CDR3 nucleotides are TGTGCCAGCAGCTTCAGGCGGACCTATAATTCACCCCTCCACTTT.

This clonotype was detected a few times. The chain recombines TRBV5-1 with TRBJ1-2, with 10 positions matching TRBD1. V lost 4 bases to trimming and J lost 8 bases; unmatched junction nucleotides: 17. This CDR3 has 17 amino acids. The germline gives CDR1 SGHRS, CDR2 YFSETQ. The CDR3 spells CASSPRWTGGDPDGYTF. Written as DNA, the CDR3 is TGCGCCAGCAGCCCCCGTTGGACAGGGGGAGATCCCGACGGCTACACCTTC.

This clonotype is a singleton in its sample. The chain joins TRBV6-6 to TRBJ1-2; maybe TRBD1 (6 bases). V dropped 5 bases and J dropped 4 bases, with 17 bases sitting between them. In germline, CDR1 is MNHNY, CDR2 SVGAGI (reference sequence). The CDR3 has 15 amino acids. The DNA for the CDR3 is TGTGCCAGCAGTCCTTTCCCGGGACACAGCTATGGCTACACCTTC. This gives the protein CASSPFPGHSYGYTF.

The chain is built from TRBV6-2 or TRBV6-3 and TRBJ2-3, with 10 bases fitting TRBD2. Losses at the gene ends were 5 bases for V and 7 bases for J; bases not matched to a gene: 6. The CDR3 is made up of 14 amino acids. Germline V gives CDR1 MNHEY, CDR2 SVGEGT. The CDR3 nucleotides read TGTGCCAGCAGTCGAAGCGGGGGGGCCTATACGCAGTATTTT. Its translation: CASSRSGGAYTQYF.

This clonotype was detected many times. J is TRBJ2-6 and V is TRBV7-8; D possibly corresponds to TRBD2 (6 bases). Trimming pared 5 bases from V and 0 bases from J, leaving 20 bases between. In germline, CDR1 is SGHVS, CDR2 FQNEAQ. The CDR3 runs 19 residues. CDR3 DNA sequence: TGTGCCAGCAGCCCCCCGGAGGGTCGGCTCAGCTCTGGGGCCAACGTCCTGACTTTC. Its protein product is CASSPPEGRLSSGANVLTF.

The chain uses TRBV4-2 and TRBJ2-5; 8 nucleotides align to TRBD2. In germline, CDR1 is LGHNA, CDR2 YNFKEQ. V dropped 0 bases and J dropped 5; count of bases not matched to a gene: 5. This CDR3 comprises 15 residues. This CDR3 reads CASSQDPSGGETQYF. The CDR3 coding sequence is TGTGCCAGCAGCCAAGATCCCAGCGGGGGTGAGACCCAGTACTTC.

This clonotype was seen more than once but under ten times. The V gene is TRBV28, the J gene TRBJ2-3; 7 bases fit TRBD2. Unmatched junction bases numbered 8, after V lost 2 bases and J lost 6 bases. CDR3 size: 15 residues. CDR1 and CDR2 (germline): MDHEN, SYDVKM. The CDR3 region is CASSLRAMRGDTQYF. In DNA form, the CDR3 reads TGTGCCAGCAGTTTAAGGGCCATGCGGGGGGATACGCAGTATTTT.

Of note for this clonotype: A clone one base away is much larger, so this may be a read error. J is TRBJ2-6 and V is TRBV5-1; D possibly matches TRBD1 or TRBD2 (5 bases each). The CDR3 extends over 17 amino acids. The V gene's germline CDR1 is SGHRS and CDR2 YFSETQ. This CDR3 is CASSLNRGPTGANVQTF. In nucleotides, the CDR3 is TGCGCCAGCAGCTTGAACCGGGGTCCGACTGGGGCCAACGTCCAGACTTTC.

The rearrangement uses TRBV6-2 or TRBV6-3 and TRBJ2-2, with D unresolved. CDR3 length: 14 amino acids. Germline CDR1 reads MNHEY; CDR2 reads SVGEGT. Deletions cut 0 bases from V and 5 bases from J, with 7 bases between. The CDR3 reads CASSYSPSTGELFF. The DNA for the CDR3 is TGTGCCAGCAGTTACTCCCCTTCAACCGGGGAGCTGTTTTTT.